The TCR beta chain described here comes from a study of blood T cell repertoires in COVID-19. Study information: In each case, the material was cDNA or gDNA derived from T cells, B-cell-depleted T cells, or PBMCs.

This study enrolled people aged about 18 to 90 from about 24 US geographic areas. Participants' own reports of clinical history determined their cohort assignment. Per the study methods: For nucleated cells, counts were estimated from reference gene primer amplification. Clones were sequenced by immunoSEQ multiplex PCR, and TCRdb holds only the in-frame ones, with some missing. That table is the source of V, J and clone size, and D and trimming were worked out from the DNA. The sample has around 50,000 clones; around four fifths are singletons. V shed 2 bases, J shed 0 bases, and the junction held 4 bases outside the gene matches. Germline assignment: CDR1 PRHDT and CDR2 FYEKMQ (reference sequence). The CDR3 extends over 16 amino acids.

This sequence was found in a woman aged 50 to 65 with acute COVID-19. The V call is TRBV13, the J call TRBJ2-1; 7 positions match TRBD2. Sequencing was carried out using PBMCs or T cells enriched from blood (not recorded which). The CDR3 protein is CASSLSPGGSYNEQFF. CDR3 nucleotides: TGTGCCAGCAGCTTATCGCCGGGGGGCTCCTACAATGAGCAGTTCTTC.